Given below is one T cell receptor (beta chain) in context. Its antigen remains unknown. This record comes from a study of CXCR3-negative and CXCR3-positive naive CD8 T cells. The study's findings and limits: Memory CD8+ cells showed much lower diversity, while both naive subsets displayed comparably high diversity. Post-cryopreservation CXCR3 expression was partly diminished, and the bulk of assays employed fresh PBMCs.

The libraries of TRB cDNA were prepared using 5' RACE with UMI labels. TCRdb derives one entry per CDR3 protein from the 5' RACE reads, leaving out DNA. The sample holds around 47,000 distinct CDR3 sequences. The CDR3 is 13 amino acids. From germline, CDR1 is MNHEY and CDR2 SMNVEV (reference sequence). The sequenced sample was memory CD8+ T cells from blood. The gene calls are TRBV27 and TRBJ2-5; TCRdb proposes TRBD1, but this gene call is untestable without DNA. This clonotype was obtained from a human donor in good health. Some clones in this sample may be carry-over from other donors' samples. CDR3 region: CASSLGTAETQYF.